The next 14 T cell receptor beta chains were all read from a single sample in a study of CD8+CD57+ T cells in acquired aplastic anemia. Investigators profiled TCR beta VDJ and CDR3 from genomic DNA template. A single record per CDR3 protein comes from TCRdb applying MiXCR to the reads. The sample has about 170,000 distinct CDR3 sequences, more than 45% seen once. Sequencing was done on patients that had shown CD8+CD57+ cell expansion by flow cytometry. The sample taken for sequencing was sorted CD4+, CD8+, or CD8+CD57+ T cells (not recorded which) from PBMCs. These receptors originate from a human donor with aplastic anemia.

This clonotype was seen only a few times. A much larger clone lies one base from this, so it may be a read error. The V and J genes are TRBV5-1 and TRBJ1-1, with D possibly TRBD1 on 6 matching bases. CDR1 and CDR2 from the germline V gene are SGHRS and YFSETQ. The CDR3 runs to 14 residues. This chain's CDR3 is CASSPKWGDTEASF. The CDR3 nucleotides are TGCGCCAGCAGCCCAAAATGGGGGGACACTGAAGCTTCCTTT.

The J gene is TRBJ1-1, the V gene TRBV19; D might be TRBD1 (5 bases). The ends were cut back, 7 bases at V and 5 bases at J, with 14 bases in the middle. The germline CDR1 and CDR2 sequences are LNHDA and SQIVND (reference sequence). CDR3 length: 13 amino acids. Here the CDR3 DNA reads TGTGCCAGTAATAGGGATAGGGGAACTGAAGCTTTCTTT. Translation gives CASNRDRGTEAFF.

Turning to this clonotype: A much more abundant neighbour one base away suggests this may be a read error. J is TRBJ2-5 and V is TRBV12-3 or TRBV12-4, with 10 bases fitting TRBD2. The CDR3 has 16 residues. The CDR3 coding sequence is TGTGCCAGCAGTTTAAGGCTAGCGGGGGCAGGTGAGACCAAGTACTTC. The encoded protein is CASSLRLAGAGETKYF.

This clonotype has ten or more counts. The chain has TRBV7-3 and TRBJ1-2, with a weak D call TRBD1 (5 bases). CDR3 length: 13 residues. The germline gives CDR1 SGHTA, CDR2 FQGTGA. V lost 5 bases and J lost 6, with 13 bases in between. The DNA for the CDR3 is TGTGCCAGCAGCCGGGACTCCCTGGATGGCTACACCTTC. Translation gives CASSRDSLDGYTF.

The chain is built from TRBV19 and TRBJ1-2; D is undetermined. CDR1 is LNHDA, CDR2 SQIVND, per germline (reference sequence). V was pared by 5 bases and J by 0 bases, with 16 bases between. CDR3 length: 16 residues. CDR3 in amino acids: CASSPTPLCANYGYTF. CDR3 in DNA: TGTGCCAGTAGTCCGACGCCCTTATGTGCTAACTATGGCTACACCTTC.

This clonotype was recorded many times. The V gene is TRBV12-3 or TRBV12-4, the J gene TRBJ2-1; the D call may be TRBD1 or TRBD2 (5 bases each). CDR3 length: 15 residues. V lost 4 bases to trimming and J lost 6 bases, with 16 bases between them. The CDR3: CASSSLGSQGNEQFF. The DNA of the CDR3 is TGTGCCAGCAGTTCCCTTGGGAGCCAGGGCAATGAGCAGTTCTTC.

This clonotype has at least ten counts. The gene calls are TRBV20-1 and TRBJ1-1, with D maybe TRBD1 (5 bases). V was cut by 5 bases and J by 8 bases, with 12 bases left in between. This CDR3 is 11 amino acids long. The V gene's germline CDR1 is DFQATT and CDR2 SNEGSKA (reference sequence). DNA of the CDR3: TGCAGTGCTCGGGCAGGGACCGAAGCTTTCTTT. This gives the protein CSARAGTEAFF.

In its sample, this clonotype was seen many times. The chain employs TRBV10-3 and TRBJ2-7, with 7 bases aligning to TRBD2. Germline V gene sequence: CDR1 ENHRY, CDR2 SYGVKD. The CDR3 spans 15 residues. V was pared by 0 bases and J by 2 bases, with 4 bases of the junction left unmatched. The CDR3 coding sequence is TGTGCCATCAGTGAGTCGAGGGGACTAACCTACGAGCAGTACTTC. Translation: CAISESRGLTYEQYF.

The table lists this clonotype with many counts. The rearrangement links TRBV5-4 to TRBJ2-5, with D maybe TRBD2 (5 bases). With 3 bases removed from V and 5 bases from J, the gap between germline ends came to 14 bases. CDR1 is SGHNT, CDR2 YYREEE, per germline (reference sequence). The CDR3 is 14 amino acids. The CDR3 reads CASSSGQEAETQYF. The CDR3 DNA sequence: TGTGCCAGCAGCTCGGGCCAGGAGGCGGAGACCCAGTACTTC.

This clonotype showed up many times. The chain employs TRBV19 and TRBJ2-3; D remains ambiguous. Trimming removed 10 bases at V and 6 bases at J, with 14 bases between. The CDR3 loop spans 12 amino acids. From germline, CDR1 is LNHDA and CDR2 SQIVND (reference sequence). CDR3 DNA: TGTGCCACCTCGACAAGGCTTGATACGCAGTATTTT. The encoded protein is CATSTRLDTQYF.

The chain links TRBV5-1 to TRBJ2-7, with 9 nucleotides matching TRBD1. Germline loops: CDR1 SGHRS, CDR2 YFSETQ. The CDR3 spans 15 residues. V shed 4 bases, J shed 4 bases, and the junction held 9 bases outside the gene matches. The CDR3, as DNA: TGCGCCAGCAGCCCGAATCCGACAGGGGGGTACGAGCAGTACTTC. This codes for CASSPNPTGGYEQYF.

This clonotype showed up many times. This chain connects TRBV20-1 to TRBJ1-5, with D possibly being TRBD1 (5 bases). Germline-derived CDR1 and CDR2 are DFQATT and SNEGSKA (reference sequence). Trimming removed 0 bases at V and 9 bases at J, with 18 bases between. This CDR3 has 15 residues. For the CDR3, the DNA is TGCAGTGCTAGAGATTTGATGGGGGAGAGGGTGCCCCAGCATTTT. Amino acids: CSARDLMGERVPQHF.

In its sample, this clonotype was seen once. This chain joins TRBV5-1 and TRBJ2-7; TRBD1 or TRBD2 may be the D gene (7 bases each). Germline V lookup: CDR1 SGHRS, CDR2 YFSETQ. The V gene lost 4 bases and the J gene lost 7 bases, with 18 bases spanning the gap. This CDR3 is 14 amino acids long. CDR3 sequence: CASSLGTVREEQYF. The CDR3 region has the DNA TGCGCCAGCAGCCTAGGGACAGTGCGGGAGGAGCAGTACTTC. The full variable domain, in which reference TRBV5-1 and TRBJ2-7 provide the parts outside the CDR3, is KAGVTQTPRYLIKTRGQQVTLSCSPISGHRSVSWYQQTPGQGLQFLFEYFSETQRNKGNFPGRFSGRQFSNSRSEMNVSTLELGDSALYLCASSLGTVREEQYFGPGTRLTVT.

In its sample, this clonotype was seen a few times. CDR3 nucleotides: TGTGCCATCAGTGAGTCGATCAGGGGAGGCAATCAGCCCCAGCATTTT. Its translation is CAISESIRGGNQPQHF. The chain combines TRBV10-3 with TRBJ1-5, with D possibly TRBD1 on 6 matching bases. The CDR3 totals 16 residues. Germline V gene sequence: CDR1 ENHRY, CDR2 SYGVKD. Trimming took 0 bases from V and 2 from J, leaving 11 bases between them.